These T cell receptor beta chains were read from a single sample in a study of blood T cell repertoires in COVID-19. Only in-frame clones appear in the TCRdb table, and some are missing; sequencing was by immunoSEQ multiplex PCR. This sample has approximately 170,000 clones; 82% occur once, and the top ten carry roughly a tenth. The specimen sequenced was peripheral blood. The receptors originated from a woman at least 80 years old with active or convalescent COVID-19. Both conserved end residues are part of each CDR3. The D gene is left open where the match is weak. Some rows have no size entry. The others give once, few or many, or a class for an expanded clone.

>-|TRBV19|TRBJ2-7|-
TGTGCCAGTAGTATAGATACCAGCGAGCAGTACTTC
CASSIDTSEQYF
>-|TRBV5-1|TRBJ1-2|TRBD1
TGCGCCAGCAGCCCCGGGACAGGGACCTATGGCTACACCTTC
CASSPGTGTYGYTF
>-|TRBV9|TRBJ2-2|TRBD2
TGTGCCAGCAGCGTAGCTACTAGCGGGAGTGTCGGGGAGCTGTTTTTT
CASSVATSGSVGELFF
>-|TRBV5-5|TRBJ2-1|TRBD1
TGTGCCAGCAGCTTTTCCGGGACAGGTAATGAGCAGTTCTTC
CASSFSGTGNEQFF
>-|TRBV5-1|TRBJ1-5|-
TGCGCCAGCAGCCCCGGCGGGGATGGGCAGCCCCAGCATTTT
CASSPGGDGQPQHF
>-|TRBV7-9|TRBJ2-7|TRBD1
TGTGCCAGCAGCTTATGGGACAGGGACTCTCAGCAGTACTTC
CASSLWDRDSQQYF
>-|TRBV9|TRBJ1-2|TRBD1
TGTGCCAGCAGCCCAACGGGACAGGGGATTAACTATGGCTACACCTTC
CASSPTGQGINYGYTF
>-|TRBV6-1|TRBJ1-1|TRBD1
TGTGCCAGCAGTGATATTATCGGGACAGGGAGAAATGAAGCTTTCTTT
CASSDIIGTGRNEAFF
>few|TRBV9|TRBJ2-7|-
TGTGCCAGCAGCGTAGGTCCCGACAGCAAAACGAAGGTCGAGCAGTACTTC
CASSVGPDSKTKVEQYF
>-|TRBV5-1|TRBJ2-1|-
TGCGCCAGCAGCTTGGCCTCGGGGGCCTACAATGAGCAGTTCTTC
CASSLASGAYNEQFF
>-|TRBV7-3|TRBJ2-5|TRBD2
TGTGCCAGCAGCCCCGGGGGCGGGAGGTCGGCGGAGACCCAGTACTTC
CASSPGGGRSAETQYF
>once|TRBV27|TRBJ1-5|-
TGTGCCAGCAGTGGCGGACCCGACAGCGGCAATCAGCCCCAGCATTTT
CASSGGPDSGNQPQHF
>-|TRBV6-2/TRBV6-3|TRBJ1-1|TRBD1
TGTGCCAGCAGTTTAACAGGGGGGATACTGAACACTGAAGCTTTCTTT
CASSLTGGILNTEAFF
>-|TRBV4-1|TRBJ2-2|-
TGCGCCAGCAGCCAAGACGTCGGGGAGCTGTTTTTT
CASSQDVGELFF
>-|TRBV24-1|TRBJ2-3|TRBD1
TGTGCCACCAGACCCAGGGGGCAGACAGATACGCAGTATTTT
CATRPRGQTDTQYF
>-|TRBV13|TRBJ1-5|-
TGTGCCAGCAGCTTAAGGGGGAAACAGCCCCAGCATTTT
CASSLRGKQPQHF
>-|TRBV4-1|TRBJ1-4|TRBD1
TGCGCCAGCAGCGGCCGGACAGGGGGCGACGAAAAACTGTTTTTT
CASSGRTGGDEKLFF
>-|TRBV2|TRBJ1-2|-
TGTGCCAGCAGTGTGACGGGGGGCCTTGGCTACACCTTC
CASSVTGGLGYTF
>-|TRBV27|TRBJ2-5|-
TGTGCCAGCAGTCTCCAAGAGACCCAGTACTTC
CASSLQETQYF
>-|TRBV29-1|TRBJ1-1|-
TGCAGCGGGAGGGAGAACACTGAAGCTTTCTTT
CSGRENTEAFF
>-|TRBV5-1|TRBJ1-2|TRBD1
TGCGCCAGCAGCTTTCAGGGGGCGGAAGGCTACACCTTC
CASSFQGAEGYTF
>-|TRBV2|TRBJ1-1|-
TGTGCCAGTGGGAAGACAGGAGTGAACACTGAAGCTTTCTTT
CASGKTGVNTEAFF
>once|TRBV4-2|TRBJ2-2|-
TGTGCCAGCAGCCAATTATGGGAGATCTTTCCCGGGGAGCTGTTTTTT
CASSQLWEIFPGELFF
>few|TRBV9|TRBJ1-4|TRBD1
TGTGCCAGCAGCACAGACAGGGACAGTTGGACTAATGAAAAACTGTTTTTT
CASSTDRDSWTNEKLFF
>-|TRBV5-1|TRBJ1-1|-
TGCGCCAGCAGCAAACAGGGTTCTGAAGCTTTCTTT
CASSKQGSEAFF
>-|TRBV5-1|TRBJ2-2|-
TGCGCCAGCAGCTTGCGGGGCGGGGAGCTGTTTTTT
CASSLRGGELFF
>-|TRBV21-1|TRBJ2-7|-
TGTGCCAGCAGCAAACGGCCTGGGACAGGGACTTACGAGCAGTACTTC
CASSKRPGTGTYEQYF
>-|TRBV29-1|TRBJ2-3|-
TGCAGCGTTGACGGGATTTCTAGCACAGATACGCAGTATTTT
CSVDGISSTDTQYF
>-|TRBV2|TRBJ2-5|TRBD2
TGTGCCAGCACCGGGACTAGCGGGAGGGACGTCAAGGAGACCCAGTACTTC
CASTGTSGRDVKETQYF
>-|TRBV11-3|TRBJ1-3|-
TGTGCCAGCAGCTCTAACGTATTAAGTACCATATATTTT
CASSSNVLSTIYF
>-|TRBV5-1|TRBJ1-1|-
TGCGCCAGCAGCCCCGACGGGAGGAACACTGAAGCTTTCTTT
CASSPDGRNTEAFF
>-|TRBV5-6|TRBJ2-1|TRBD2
TGTGCCAGCAGACTGGGACTAGCGGCCTACAATGAGCAGTTCTTC
CASRLGLAAYNEQFF
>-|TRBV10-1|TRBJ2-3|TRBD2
TGCGCCAGCAGATTAGCGGGGGGGGCAGATACGCAGTATTTT
CASRLAGGADTQYF
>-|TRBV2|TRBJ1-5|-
TGTGCCAGCAGCCTGGACGGGACTAATCAGCCCCAGCATTTT
CASSLDGTNQPQHF
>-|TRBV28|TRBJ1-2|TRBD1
TGTGCCAGCAGGGACGAACAGGGGGCAGGGTATGGCTACACCTTC
CASRDEQGAGYGYTF
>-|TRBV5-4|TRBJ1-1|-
TGTGCCAGCAGCCCGGGACATTCAAGAAGCACTGAAGCTTTCTTT
CASSPGHSRSTEAFF
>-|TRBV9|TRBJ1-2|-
TGTGCCAGCAGCGGGGGAGGGGAGTACTATGGCTACACCTTC
CASSGGGEYYGYTF
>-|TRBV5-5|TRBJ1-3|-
TGTGCCAGCAGCCTGACGGGGTACTCTGGAAACACCATATATTTT
CASSLTGYSGNTIYF
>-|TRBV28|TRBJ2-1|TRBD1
TGTGCCAGCACCACATACCGAACAGGGGGCAATGAGCAGTTCTTC
CASTTYRTGGNEQFF
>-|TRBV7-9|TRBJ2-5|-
TGTGCCAGCAGCTTGGCACTAGCCGACCCTCAAGAGACCCAGTACTTC
CASSLALADPQETQYF
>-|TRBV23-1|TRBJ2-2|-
TGCGCCAGCAGTCTGTCTGATTTGGCAGGGGTCGGCACCGGGGAGCTGTTTTTT
CASSLSDLAGVGTGELFF
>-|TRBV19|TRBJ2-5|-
TGTGCCAGTAGCTTATCAGCCAGGGGCCAAGAGACCCAGTACTTC
CASSLSARGQETQYF
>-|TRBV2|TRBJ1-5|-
TGTGCCAGCAGCGCAACCCACTCACCTCTAGCCCAGCATTTT
CASSATHSPLAQHF
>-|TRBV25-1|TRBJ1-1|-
TGTGCCAGCAGACATGACACGCCCCCCGAAGCTTTCTTT
CASRHDTPPEAFF
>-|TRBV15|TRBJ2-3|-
TGTGCCACCAGCAGAGATCGTAGGGGACATGGGATAGATACGCAGTATTTT
CATSRDRRGHGIDTQYF
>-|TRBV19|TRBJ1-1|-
TGTGCCAGTAAGACTGGGGGGGCTTTGAACACTGAAGCTTTCTTT
CASKTGGALNTEAFF
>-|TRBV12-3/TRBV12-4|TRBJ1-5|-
TGTGCCAGCAGTCAACAGGTTAATCAGCCCCAGCATTTT
CASSQQVNQPQHF
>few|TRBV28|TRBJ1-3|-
TGTGCCAGCAGTTCCCGGGGGATGGGTTCTGGAAACACCATATATTTT
CASSSRGMGSGNTIYF
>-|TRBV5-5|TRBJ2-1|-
TGTGCCAGCAGCTTGGCGCCCAGCTCCTACAATGAGCAGTTCTTC
CASSLAPSSYNEQFF
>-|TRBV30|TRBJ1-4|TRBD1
TGTGCCTGGAGTGCCGGGACAGGGGTCGGGAAACTGTTTTTT
CAWSAGTGVGKLFF
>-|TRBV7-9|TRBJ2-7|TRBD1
TGTGCCAGCAGCTTAGACAGGGGAACCTACGAGCAGTACTTC
CASSLDRGTYEQYF
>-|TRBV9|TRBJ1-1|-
TGTGCCAGCAGCGTTTTAACAGGGAGGGGGTTCACTGAAGCTTTCTTT
CASSVLTGRGFTEAFF
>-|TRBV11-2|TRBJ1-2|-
TGTGCCAGCAGCCCTGACAGCTACTATGGCTACACCTTC
CASSPDSYYGYTF
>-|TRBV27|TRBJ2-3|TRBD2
TGTGCCAGCAGTTCCCTCGGGATAGCGGGACGCACAGATACGCAGTATTTT
CASSSLGIAGRTDTQYF